Sequencing of this T cell receptor (beta chain) was carried out in a study of T cell changes during pregnancy in multiple sclerosis. Produced via immunoSEQ multiplex PCR; TCRdb's table is partial and in-frame only. The table lists tens of thousands of clones, 92% of them singletons. Germline V gene lookup returns CDR1 MNHEY and CDR2 SMNVEV (reference sequence). Trimming at V came to 2 bases and at J to 6 bases, leaving 9 bases not matched to a gene. CDR3 length: 16 residues. This specimen was CD4+ T cells from peripheral blood mononuclear cells, taken in the second trimester of pregnancy. This clonotype originated in a female donor in good health, enrolled as a control in a pregnancy study. V usage is TRBV27 and J usage is TRBJ1-4, with 7 bases fitting TRBD1. This CDR3 is CASSLTLGQKDEKLFF. The CDR3 region has the DNA TGTGCCAGCAGTTTAACCCTGGGACAGAAAGATGAAAAACTGTTTTTT.